These T cell receptor beta chains were read from a single sample in a study of Ad26.COV2.S vaccination and SARS-CoV-2 variants. Assay used: immunoSEQ multiplex PCR; TCRdb lists only in-frame clones, some missing. The sample lists more than 350,000 clones; roughly 90% were seen once. Sequenced here: peripheral blood, sampled in a trial of Ad26.COV2.S vaccine versus placebo. Receptors were obtained from a person between 18 and 59 years old who received the Ad26.COV2.S COVID-19 vaccine or a placebo. Both conserved end residues are part of each CDR3. The D gene is left open where the match is weak.

J | D | V | CDR3
TRBJ2-7 | TRBD1 | TRBV28 | CAITGTGGIYEQYF
TRBJ2-7 | NA | TRBV7-9 | CASSDEVHEQYF
TRBJ1-3 | TRBD1 | TRBV14 | CASRAGTEGNTIYF
TRBJ1-2 | NA | TRBV3-1/TRBV3-2 | CASSQDGTVANYGYTF
TRBJ2-4 | TRBD1 | TRBV7-9 | CASGRTGENIQYF
TRBJ2-7 | NA | TRBV6-2/TRBV6-3 | CASSYFGALYEQYF
TRBJ2-1 | TRBD1 | TRBV29-1 | CSVEGGQGNNYNEQFF
TRBJ2-7 | NA | TRBV7-9 | CASSSPLGYEQYF
TRBJ1-1 | NA | TRBV5-6 | CASSLGGAGPYTEAFF
TRBJ1-2 | NA | TRBV19 | CASSPGMFNYGYTF
TRBJ2-7 | TRBD1 | TRBV30 | CAWENRGRGEQYF
TRBJ1-1 | NA | TRBV10-3 | CAISESWGMNTEAFF
TRBJ2-7 | NA | TRBV19 | CASSSALPYEQYF
TRBJ2-7 | TRBD1 | TRBV6-5 | CASSRPGQGLYEQYF
TRBJ1-1 | NA | TRBV28 | CASPPRGGGTEAFF
TRBJ2-1 | NA | TRBV9 | CASSVGSSYNEQFF
TRBJ2-3 | NA | TRBV5-1 | CASSLGADTDTQYF
TRBJ2-1 | TRBD2 | TRBV14 | CASSQDPGTSGRYYNEQFF
TRBJ1-2 | NA | TRBV11-2 | CASSLRPNYGYTF
TRBJ1-2 | NA | TRBV6-2/TRBV6-3 | CASSKDYGYTF
TRBJ2-7 | NA | TRBV5-6 | CASSLLTPVPYEQYF
TRBJ2-7 | TRBD1 | TRBV11-2 | CASRQGYREQYF
TRBJ1-2 | NA | TRBV11-2 | CASSLRDMAYGYTF
TRBJ2-7 | NA | TRBV15 | CATSLAREGEQYF
TRBJ2-7 | NA | TRBV3-1/TRBV3-2 | CASSQFQSNYEQYF
TRBJ1-2 | NA | TRBV7-6 | CASSLGRSEGNYGYTF
TRBJ2-1 | NA | TRBV27 | CASRRTIRILDNNEQFF
TRBJ2-7 | NA | TRBV4-2 | CASSQDLAVYEQYF
TRBJ2-2 | NA | TRBV18 | CASSPDHRANTGELFF
TRBJ2-2 | NA | TRBV29-1 | CSAQDTNTGELFF
TRBJ2-6 | NA | TRBV5-4 | CASSLERFSSGANVLTF
TRBJ2-7 | TRBD1 | TRBV27 | CASSSEGGQGYEQYF
TRBJ2-2 | TRBD1 | TRBV7-2 | CASSLMGQGNTGELFF
TRBJ1-5 | NA | TRBV19 | CASSIVFPGLQPQHF
TRBJ2-3 | TRBD2 | TRBV6-5 | CASSYGASGLDTQYF
TRBJ1-5 | NA | TRBV30 | CAWSVPGTHQPQHF
TRBJ2-3 | NA | TRBV11-3 | CASSLDRGQAGDTQYF
TRBJ2-7 | TRBD2 | TRBV6-2/TRBV6-3 | CASSYDQREGRLEQYF
TRBJ2-7 | TRBD1 | TRBV6-6 | CASSNPGQGDYEQYF
TRBJ2-1 | NA | TRBV6-5 | CASSYQGNVRNEQFF
TRBJ1-4 | NA | TRBV19 | CASSRRFDSPTNEKLFF
TRBJ2-4 | NA | TRBV11-2 | CASSAGQNYLNIQYF
TRBJ2-2 | NA | TRBV12-3/TRBV12-4 | CASSSQGELFF
TRBJ2-1 | NA | TRBV28 | CASSQVGGSYNEQFF
TRBJ2-1 | TRBD2 | TRBV6-5 | CASSYLGGSNNEQFF
TRBJ2-1 | NA | TRBV4-3 | CASSQAFTANYNEQFF
TRBJ2-1 | NA | TRBV10-3 | CAISESRLSSYNEQFF
TRBJ2-3 | TRBD2 | TRBV10-3 | CAIGGSAGELTDTQYF
TRBJ2-1 | NA | TRBV5-1 | CATRDLTSSYNEQFF
TRBJ2-7 | TRBD1 | TRBV6-6 | CASSGQGGIYEQYF
TRBJ1-3 | NA | TRBV5-5 | CASSIQGPGNTIYF
TRBJ2-5 | NA | TRBV11-3 | CASSLGPVGETQYF
TRBJ2-1 | TRBD1 | TRBV4-2 | CASSQVNPGATGGRGEQFF
TRBJ1-5 | NA | TRBV9 | CASSSGTTSNQPQHF
TRBJ2-1 | NA | TRBV9 | CASSVGDFYNEQFF
TRBJ2-3 | NA | TRBV5-4 | CASSFWSGPARDTQYF
TRBJ1-5 | NA | TRBV18 | CASSPGTRNQPQHF
TRBJ2-3 | TRBD2 | TRBV6-5 | CASRNPSGSTDTQYF
TRBJ2-2 | NA | TRBV19 | CASRPTSNTGELFF
TRBJ1-3 | NA | TRBV27 | CASKGLSGNTIYF